This TCR beta chain emerged from a study of T cell responses to AZD1222 COVID-19 vaccine. Whole-study findings and limits: In a largely white British group with more females than males, clonal diversity was possibly underestimated. Nearly half of the spike-specific TCRs reportedly recognize variant regions that carry no mutations. CD4 TCRs associated with vaccination spanned spike, dominating at 160-218 and 743-854.

There are 13 residues in the CDR3. Germline lookup yields CDR1 MDHEN and CDR2 SYDVKM. V lost 6 bases and J lost 0, with 6 bases in between. Comments on this clone: As yet, its antigen is unknown.

Produced via immunoSEQ multiplex PCR; TCRdb's table is partial and in-frame only. The sample records about 81,000 clones, more than 70% being singletons. The genes are TRBV28 and TRBJ2-4; D gene unclear. The origin of this receptor is an adult who received the AZD1222 COVID-19 vaccine. Source: peripheral blood, taken 28 days after the second AZD1222 dose. The DNA for the CDR3 is TGTGCCAGCAGCCAGTCAGCCAAAAACATTCAGTACTTC. Its protein product is CASSQSAKNIQYF.